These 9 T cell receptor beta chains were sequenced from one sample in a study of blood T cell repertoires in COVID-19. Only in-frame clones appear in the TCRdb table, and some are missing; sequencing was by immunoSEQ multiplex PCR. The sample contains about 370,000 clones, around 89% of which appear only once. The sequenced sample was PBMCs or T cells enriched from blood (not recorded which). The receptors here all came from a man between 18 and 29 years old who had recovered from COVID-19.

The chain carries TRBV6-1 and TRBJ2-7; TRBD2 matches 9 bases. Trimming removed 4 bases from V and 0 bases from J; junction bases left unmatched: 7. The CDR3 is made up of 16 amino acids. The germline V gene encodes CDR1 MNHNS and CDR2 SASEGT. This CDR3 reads CASSGVGTSSSYEQYF. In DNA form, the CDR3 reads TGTGCCAGCAGTGGCGTGGGGACTAGCAGCTCCTACGAGCAGTACTTC.

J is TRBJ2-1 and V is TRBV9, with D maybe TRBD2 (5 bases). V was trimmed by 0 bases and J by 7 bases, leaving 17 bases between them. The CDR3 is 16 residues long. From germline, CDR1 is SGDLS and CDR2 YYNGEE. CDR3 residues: CASSVGEGAGRNEQFF. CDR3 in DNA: TGTGCCAGCAGCGTAGGAGAGGGCGCAGGACGGAATGAGCAGTTCTTC.

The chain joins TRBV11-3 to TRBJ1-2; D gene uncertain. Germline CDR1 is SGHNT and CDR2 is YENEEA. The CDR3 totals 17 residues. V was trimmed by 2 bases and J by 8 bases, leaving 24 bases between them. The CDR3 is CASSLSSYAGTKKGYTF. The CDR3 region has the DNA TGTGCCAGCAGCTTATCCTCTTACGCAGGAACGAAAAAAGGCTACACCTTC.

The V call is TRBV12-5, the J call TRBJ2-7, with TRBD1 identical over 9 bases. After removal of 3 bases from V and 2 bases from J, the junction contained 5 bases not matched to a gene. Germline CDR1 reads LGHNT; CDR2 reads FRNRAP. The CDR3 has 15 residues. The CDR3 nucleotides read TGTGCTAGTGGTTTCGGGACAGGGCAAACCTACGAGCAGTACTTC. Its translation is CASGFGTGQTYEQYF.

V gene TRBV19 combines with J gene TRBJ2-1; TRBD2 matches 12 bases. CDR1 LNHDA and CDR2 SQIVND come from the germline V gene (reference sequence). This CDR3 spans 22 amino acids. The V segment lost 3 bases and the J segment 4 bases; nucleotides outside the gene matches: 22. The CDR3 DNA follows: TGTGCCAGTAGTATGTCGTACGGGACTAGCGGGTCCATGCCCCCCAGGTACAATGAGCAGTTCTTC. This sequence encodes CASSMSYGTSGSMPPRYNEQFF. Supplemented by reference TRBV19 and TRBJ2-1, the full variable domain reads DGGITQSPKYLFRKEGQNVTLSCEQNLNHDAMYWYRQDPGQGLRLIYYSQIVNDFQKGDIAEGYSVSREKKESFPLTVTSAQKNPTAFYLCASSMSYGTSGSMPPRYNEQFFGPGTRLTVL.

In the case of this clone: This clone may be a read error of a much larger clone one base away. The CDR3 region is CASSWTSGSYNEQFF. CDR3 coding DNA: TGTGCCAGCAGCTGGACTAGCGGGAGTTACAATGAGCAGTTCTTC. This chain links TRBV3-1 (or the pseudogene TRBV3-2) with TRBJ2-1, with 13 bases that match TRBD2. The CDR3 sequence is 15 residues long. The V gene's germline CDR1 is LGHDT and CDR2 YNNKEL (reference sequence). J was trimmed by 4 bases and V by 5 bases; bases with no gene match: 2.

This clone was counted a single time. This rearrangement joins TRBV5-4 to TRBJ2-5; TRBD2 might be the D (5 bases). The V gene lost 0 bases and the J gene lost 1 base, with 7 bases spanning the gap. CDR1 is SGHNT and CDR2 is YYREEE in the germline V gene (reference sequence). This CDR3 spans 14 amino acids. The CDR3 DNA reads TGTGCCAGCAGCTTGGAGAGGGCCCAAGAGACCCAGTACTTC. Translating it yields CASSLERAQETQYF.

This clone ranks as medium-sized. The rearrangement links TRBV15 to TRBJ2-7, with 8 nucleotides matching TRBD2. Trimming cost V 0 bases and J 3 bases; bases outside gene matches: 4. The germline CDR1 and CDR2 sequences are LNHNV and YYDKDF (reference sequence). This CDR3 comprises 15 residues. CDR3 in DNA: TGTGCCACCAGCAGAGAAAGCGGGAGTAGCTACGAGCAGTACTTC. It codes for CATSRESGSSYEQYF.

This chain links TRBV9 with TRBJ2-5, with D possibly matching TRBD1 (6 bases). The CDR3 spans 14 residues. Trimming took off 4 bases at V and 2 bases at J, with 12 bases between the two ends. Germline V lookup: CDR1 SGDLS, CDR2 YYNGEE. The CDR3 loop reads CASSLEGQQETQYF. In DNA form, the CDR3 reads TGTGCCAGCAGCCTTGAAGGACAGCAAGAGACCCAGTACTTC.